Each of the 24 T cell receptor beta chains below was sequenced from the same sample in a study of blood T cell repertoires in COVID-19. Sequenced by immunoSEQ multiplex PCR; TCRdb stores in-frame clones only, minus some. The sample holds some 380,000 clones; around 87% are singletons and the top ten take approximately 1.3%. Sequenced: PBMCs or T cells enriched from blood (not recorded which). The receptors derive from a young man who had recovered from COVID-19.

V gene TRBV5-1 combines with J gene TRBJ1-2; 7 bases match TRBD1. From germline, CDR1 is SGHRS and CDR2 YFSETQ. The CDR3 totals 14 residues. Trimming took 4 bases from V and 4 from J; bases not matched to a gene: 7. The CDR3 loop reads CASSPGQSIYGYTF. CDR3 in DNA: TGCGCCAGCAGCCCGGGACAGTCGATCTATGGCTACACCTTC. The full variable domain, its missing parts supplied by reference TRBV5-1 and TRBJ1-2, is KAGVTQTPRYLIKTRGQQVTLSCSPISGHRSVSWYQQTPGQGLQFLFEYFSETQRNKGNFPGRFSGRQFSNSRSEMNVSTLELGDSALYLCASSPGQSIYGYTFGSGTRLTVV.

This clone was recorded only once. A junction boundary mismatches the germline segment, possibly from a read error. The chain has TRBV28 and TRBJ1-2, with D perhaps matching TRBD1 (6 bases). CDR3 length: 12 residues. Germline V gene data show CDR1 as MDHEN and CDR2 as SYDVKM. The CDR3: CASSVGTLDSNF. CDR3 DNA sequence: TGTGCCAGCAGTGTCGGGACACTGGATTCAAACTTC.

The chain employs TRBV3-1 (or the pseudogene TRBV3-2) and TRBJ1-2; D remains unclear. The CDR3 is 15 residues long. From germline, CDR1 is LGHDT and CDR2 YNNKEL (reference sequence). V lost 0 bases to trimming and J lost 8 bases, with 16 bases between them. CDR3 nucleotides: TGTGCCAGCAGCCAAGAAGGGCTCGGAGGGTACGGCTACACCTTC. Translated: CASSQEGLGGYGYTF.

V gene TRBV20-1 combines with J gene TRBJ2-2; D uncertain. The CDR3 sequence is 11 residues long. Germline values: CDR1 DFQATT, CDR2 SNEGSKA (reference sequence). With 3 bases removed from V and 6 bases from J, the gap between germline ends came to 5 bases. CDR3 in DNA: TGCAGTGCTAGTCGTCCCGGGGAGCTGTTTTTT. Protein sequence: CSASRPGELFF.

The chain has TRBV11-2 and TRBJ1-4; 9 nucleotides agree with TRBD1. The CDR3 is made up of 16 amino acids. Germline V CDR1 and CDR2: SGHAT, FQNNGV. The V and J ends lost 0 bases and 8 bases, in that order; junction bases with no gene match: 7. The CDR3 here is CASSLEGTGFGEKLFF. CDR3 coding DNA: TGTGCCAGCAGCTTAGAGGGGACAGGGTTTGGGGAAAAACTGTTTTTT.

The rearrangement uses TRBV30 and TRBJ2-2; a possible D gene is TRBD1 (6 bases). This CDR3 region has 16 residues. Germline CDR1 is GTSNPN and CDR2 is SVGIG (reference sequence). V was cut by 3 bases and J by 7 bases, with 21 bases left in between. In DNA, the CDR3 is TGTGCCTGGAGCTCCCTAGGGTCAGGGGCAAACGGGGAGCTGTTTTTT. Translated: CAWSSLGSGANGELFF.

The rearrangement uses TRBV5-4 and TRBJ1-1, with 7 positions matching TRBD1. The germline V gene has CDR1 SGHNT and CDR2 YYREEE (reference sequence). The CDR3 extends over 15 amino acids. The V gene end was trimmed by 1 base and the J gene end by 3 bases; junction bases not matched to a gene: 6. The CDR3 is CASSLSGGRDTEAFF. The CDR3 DNA reads TGTGCCAGCAGCTTGTCAGGGGGAAGGGACACTGAAGCTTTCTTT.

The chain is built from TRBV5-5 and TRBJ1-2, with D maybe TRBD1 (5 bases). V lost 4 bases and J lost 3, with 10 bases in between. The CDR3 is made up of 13 amino acids. The V gene's germline CDR1 is SGHKS and CDR2 YYEKEE (reference sequence). CDR3: CASSLDSYYGYTF. CDR3 bases: TGTGCCAGCAGCCTTGACAGCTACTATGGCTACACCTTC.

The chain employs TRBV6-5 and TRBJ1-5, with D perhaps matching TRBD1 (5 bases). The V gene's germline CDR1 is MNHEY and CDR2 SVGAGI. V gave up 6 bases and J gave up 4 bases, with 10 bases separating them. The CDR3 extends over 13 amino acids. The CDR3 region is CASRGGENQPQHF. CDR3 bases: TGTGCCAGCAGAGGAGGGGAAAATCAGCCCCAGCATTTT.

This clone appeared a few times. The chain links TRBV30 to TRBJ1-2, with TRBD1 as a possible D gene (5 bases). Germline-derived CDR1 and CDR2 are GTSNPN and SVGIG (reference sequence). The V and J ends lost 3 bases and 2 bases respectively, with 13 bases between them. This CDR3 is 14 amino acids long. The CDR3 nucleotides read TGTGCCTGGAGAGACAGATCATCAAACTATGGCTACACCTTC. Translation: CAWRDRSSNYGYTF.

This chain connects TRBV30 to TRBJ1-2; 7 bases line up with TRBD1. V dropped 2 bases and J dropped 8; count of bases not matched to a gene: 5. The germline gives CDR1 GTSNPN, CDR2 SVGIG (reference sequence). The CDR3 sequence is 12 residues long. The CDR3: CAWSLGGAGYTF. The DNA for the CDR3 is TGTGCCTGGAGTTTAGGGGGCGCGGGCTACACCTTC.

J is TRBJ1-4 and V is TRBV9; D remains ambiguous. Germline CDR1 is SGDLS and CDR2 is YYNGEE. V was trimmed by 0 bases and J by 1 base, leaving 7 bases between them. This CDR3 contains 15 residues. The CDR3 DNA follows: TGTGCCAGCAGCGTAGATAAGCTAACTAATGAAAAACTGTTTTTT. It specifies CASSVDKLTNEKLFF.

In nucleotides, the CDR3 is TGTGCCAGCAGCTTAGCTCCGACAGACCCTGATGAAAAACTGTTTTTT. Translating gives CASSLAPTDPDEKLFF. The chain employs TRBV7-9 and TRBJ1-4, with a weak D call TRBD1 (5 bases). Trimming removed 0 bases at V and 6 bases at J, with 14 bases between. Germline values: CDR1 SEHNR, CDR2 FQNEAQ (reference sequence). This CDR3 is built from 16 residues.

The chain recombines TRBV6-2 or TRBV6-3 with TRBJ1-2; D ambiguous. There are 14 residues in the CDR3. CDR1 and CDR2 from the germline V gene are MNHEY and SVGEGT. V lost 0 bases to trimming and J lost 3 bases, with 8 bases between them. CDR3 loop: CASSYSGAYYGYTF. In DNA form, the CDR3 reads TGTGCCAGCAGTTACTCGGGCGCTTACTATGGCTACACCTTC.

V gene TRBV12-3 or TRBV12-4 combines with J gene TRBJ2-1; TRBD1 might be the D (6 bases). The CDR3 is 13 residues long. V dropped 6 bases and J dropped 5 bases, with 11 bases sitting between them. CDR3 sequence reads: CASRTGQHNEQFF. The CDR3 DNA is TGTGCCAGCAGGACTGGACAGCACAATGAGCAGTTCTTC.

The V gene is TRBV6-9, the J gene TRBJ1-5; 7 positions match TRBD1. With V trimmed by 0 bases and J by 5 bases, 4 bases remained unmatched. Germline V gene sequence: CDR1 MNHGY, CDR2 SVAAGI. The length of the CDR3 is 15 residues. The CDR3 DNA is TGTGCCAGCAGTTATTCTAGGGGGCTAGATCAGCCCCAGCATTTT. Protein sequence: CASSYSRGLDQPQHF.

The rearrangement links TRBV4-1 to TRBJ1-4, with a possible D match to TRBD1 (6 bases). The V gene's germline CDR1 is MGHRA and CDR2 YSYEKL. V was shortened by 1 base and J by 8 bases, with 11 bases between the two germline ends. CDR3 length: 14 amino acids. The CDR3, as DNA: TGCGCCAGCAGCCAAGGGCCAGGGGAGGAAAAACTGTTTTTT. This gives the protein CASSQGPGEEKLFF.

This chain connects TRBV29-1 to TRBJ1-4, with D unresolved. Trimming stripped 6 bases from V and 4 bases from J, with 9 bases between. CDR1 and CDR2 from the germline V gene are SQVTM and ANQGSEA. The CDR3 sequence is 12 residues long. This chain's CDR3 is CSVKQNNEKLFF. CDR3 nucleotides: TGCAGCGTAAAACAGAATAATGAAAAACTGTTTTTT. Full variable domain (rest looked up from reference TRBV29-1 and TRBJ1-4): SAVISQKPSRDICQRGTSLTIQCQVDSQVTMMFWYRQQPGQSLTLIATANQGSEATYESGFVIDKFPISRPNLTFSTLTVSNMSPEDSSIYLCSVKQNNEKLFFGSGTQLSVL.

A few counts support this clone. The chain recombines TRBV3-1 (or the pseudogene TRBV3-2) with TRBJ2-2; weak D call: TRBD2 (6 bases). Germline V gene sequence: CDR1 LGHDT, CDR2 YNNKEL (reference sequence). The CDR3 spans 14 residues. The germline V and J ends were trimmed by 0 bases and 7 bases, with 9 bases remaining between them. For the CDR3, the DNA is TGTGCCAGCAGCCAAGAAGCGGGCAGCGGGGAGCTGTTTTTT. This codes for CASSQEAGSGELFF.

The chain joins TRBV6-2 or TRBV6-3 to TRBJ2-7, with a weak D call TRBD1 (6 bases). The V gene's germline CDR1 is MNHEY and CDR2 SVGEGT. The V end was cut by 4 bases, the J end by 5 bases, with 9 bases between. The CDR3 consists of 12 residues. The CDR3 DNA reads as TGTGCCAGCAGTTTCTACAGGGACGAGCAGTACTTC. As protein: CASSFYRDEQYF.

The V call is TRBV6-5, the J call TRBJ2-7; 7 bases line up with TRBD1. The CDR3 length is 14 residues. Germline V gene lookup returns CDR1 MNHEY and CDR2 SVGAGI. The V and J ends lost 2 bases and 2 bases, in that order; junction bases with no gene match: 3. CDR3 bases: TGTGCCAGCAGTTACGGACAGGAAACCTACGAGCAGTACTTC. It specifies CASSYGQETYEQYF.

The chain couples TRBV5-4 to TRBJ2-5; 7 bases align to TRBD1. CDR1 is SGHNT, CDR2 YYREEE, per germline (reference sequence). This CDR3 has 14 amino acids. Trimming took 4 bases from V and 5 from J; bases not matched to a gene: 8. The CDR3 sequence: CASSTSQGLETQYF. CDR3 sequence (DNA): TGTGCCAGCAGCACCTCACAGGGGCTGGAGACCCAGTACTTC.

CDR3: CAISEFGGNYGYTF. In DNA form, the CDR3 reads TGTGCCATCAGTGAGTTTGGGGGGAACTATGGCTACACCTTC. V is TRBV10-3 and J is TRBJ1-2; tentative D call: TRBD1 (5 bases). V was pared by 1 base and J by 2 bases, with 8 bases between. CDR1 and CDR2 from the germline V gene are ENHRY and SYGVKD. The CDR3 covers 14 residues.

The CDR3 reads CASSRGTGTYEQYF. The CDR3 nucleotides are TGTGCCAGCAGCCGAGGGACAGGAACCTACGAGCAGTACTTC. This chain links TRBV7-9 with TRBJ2-7; 8 bases are a match to TRBD1. The germline gives CDR1 SEHNR, CDR2 FQNEAQ (reference sequence). The junction had 5 bases not matched to a gene; V was cut back by 5 bases and J by 2 bases. This CDR3 spans 14 amino acids.